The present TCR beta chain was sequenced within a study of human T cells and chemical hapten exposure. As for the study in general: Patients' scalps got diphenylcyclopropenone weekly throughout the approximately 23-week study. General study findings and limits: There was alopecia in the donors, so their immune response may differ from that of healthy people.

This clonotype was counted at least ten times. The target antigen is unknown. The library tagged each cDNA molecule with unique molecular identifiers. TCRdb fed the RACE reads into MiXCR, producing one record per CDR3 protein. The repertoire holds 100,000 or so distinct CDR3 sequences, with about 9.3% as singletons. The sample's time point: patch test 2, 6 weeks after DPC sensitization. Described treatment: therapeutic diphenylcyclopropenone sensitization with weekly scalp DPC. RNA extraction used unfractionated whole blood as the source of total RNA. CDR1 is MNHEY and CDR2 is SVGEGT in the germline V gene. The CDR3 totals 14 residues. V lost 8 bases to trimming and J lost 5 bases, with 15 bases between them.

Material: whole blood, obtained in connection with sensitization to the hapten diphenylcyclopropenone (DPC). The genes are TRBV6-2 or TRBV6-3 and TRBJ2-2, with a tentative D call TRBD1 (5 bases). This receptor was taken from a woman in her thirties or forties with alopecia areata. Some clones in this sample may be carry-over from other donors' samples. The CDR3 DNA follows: TGTGCCAGCGGGGCCCGGGCGCGGACCGGGGAGCTGTTTTTT. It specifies CASGARARTGELFF.